Listed below are T cell receptor beta chains from one sample, sequenced in a study of regulatory T cells in long-lasting Graves disease. TCRdb ran MiXCR on the multiplex PCR reads and lists one entry per CDR3 protein. The table includes hundreds of thousands of distinct CDR3 sequences, roughly 15% detected once. This sample also belongs to another study, concerning T cells in Graves' hyperthyroidism and ophthalmopathy.

The sequences come from peripheral blood mononuclear cells (PBMCs), collected at new diagnosis, from a patient treated with antithyroid drugs. The receptors derive from a woman aged 25 to 39 with Graves disease. Each CDR3 is given with its conserved first and last residue. D genes are given only for firm matches. Clone size is stated in some rows and not others, as once, few, many or a class when expanded.

clone size	V gene	D gene	J gene	CDR3 protein	CDR3 DNA
-	TRBV27	-	TRBJ1-2	CASSFGQGVYGYTF	TGTGCCAGCAGTTTTGGGCAGGGAGTCTATGGCTACACCTTC
many	TRBV11-2	-	TRBJ2-2	CASSLTRRGYTGELFF	TGTGCCAGCAGCTTAACGAGAAGGGGATACACCGGGGAGCTGTTTTTT
few	TRBV24-1	-	TRBJ1-2	CATSWDTTSGYTF	TGTGCCACCAGTTGGGACACAACTAGTGGCTACACCTTC
many	TRBV27	-	TRBJ1-5	CASSPGGNNQPQHF	TGTGCCAGCAGTCCCGGGGGTAATAATCAGCCCCAGCATTTT
-	TRBV19	TRBD1	TRBJ2-6	CASLFGQGNVLTF	TGTGCCAGCCTTTTTGGACAGGGCAACGTCCTGACTTTC
-	TRBV9	TRBD2	TRBJ2-1	CASSAGLAGAQSYNEQFF	TGTGCCAGCAGCGCGGGACTAGCGGGAGCCCAGTCCTACAATGAGCAGTTCTTC
once	TRBV19	-	TRBJ2-2	CASSYPTSTGELFF	TGTGCCAGTAGTTACCCCACTAGCACCGGGGAGCTGTTTTTT
many	TRBV3-1	TRBD2	TRBJ2-1	CASSLTSSNEQFF	TGTGCCAGCAGCCTGACTAGCTCCAATGAGCAGTTCTTC
-	TRBV28	-	TRBJ2-6	CASSFREGRSSGANVLTF	TGTGCCAGCAGTTTCAGAGAGGGGAGAAGCTCTGGGGCCAACGTCCTGACTTTC
many	TRBV10-3	TRBD1	TRBJ2-5	CAISESRDRNFQTQYF	TGTGCCATCAGTGAGTCCCGGGACAGGAACTTCCAGACCCAGTACTTC
many	TRBV10-2	TRBD2	TRBJ2-3	CATSVGTRSDTQYF	TGCGCCACCTCGGTCGGGACTAGATCGGATACGCAGTATTTT
many	TRBV24-1	TRBD1	TRBJ2-7	CATSDSGTGTYEQYF	TGTGCCACCAGTGACTCCGGGACAGGGACCTACGAGCAGTACTTC
-	TRBV5-1	TRBD1	TRBJ2-5	CASSRAGTGSETQYF	TGCGCCAGCAGCAGAGCCGGGACAGGGTCAGAGACCCAGTACTTC
many	TRBV7-2	TRBD1	TRBJ2-7	CASSLGTGASEQYF	TGTGCCAGCAGCTTAGGGACAGGGGCGAGCGAGCAGTACTTC
-	TRBV19	-	TRBJ2-2	CASRAGLRELFF	TGTGCCAGTAGAGCAGGGTTGCGGGAGCTGTTTTTT
-	TRBV7-9	-	TRBJ2-3	CASSLTGLDTQYF	TGTGCCAGCAGCTTAACAGGGTTAGATACGCAGTATTTT
many	TRBV6-5	-	TRBJ2-2	CASSYRGADTGELFF	TGTGCCAGCAGTTATCGGGGGGCGGACACCGGGGAGCTGTTTTTT
many	TRBV2	TRBD2	TRBJ2-5	CASSSPLAAKETQYF	TGTGCCAGCAGTTCCCCACTAGCGGCCAAAGAGACCCAGTACTTC
many	TRBV12-5	-	TRBJ2-1	CASGLGGNEQFF	TGTGCTAGTGGTTTGGGCGGTAATGAGCAGTTCTTC
many	TRBV20-1	-	TRBJ2-2	CSARGVNTGELFF	TGCAGTGCTAGAGGTGTGAACACCGGGGAGCTGTTTTTT
-	TRBV10-3	TRBD2	TRBJ2-1	CAVRTSGRTYNEQFF	TGTGCCGTCAGGACTAGCGGGAGGACCTACAATGAGCAGTTCTTC
many	TRBV27	-	TRBJ2-1	CASSLGGGGNEQFF	TGTGCCAGCAGTTTAGGGGGAGGCGGTAATGAGCAGTTCTTC
many	TRBV5-1	-	TRBJ2-7	CASSDLGHEQYF	TGCGCCAGCTCGGACCTCGGCCACGAGCAGTACTTC
many	TRBV28	TRBD1	TRBJ1-2	CASSPGGTAYTGYTF	TGTGCCAGCAGCCCAGGGGGGACAGCCTATACAGGCTACACCTTC
many	TRBV6-2/TRBV6-3	-	TRBJ2-7	CASSEVHEQYF	TGTGCCAGCAGTGAGGTCCACGAGCAGTACTTC
many	TRBV6-2/TRBV6-3	-	TRBJ1-5	CASKGSPSQPQHF	TGTGCCAGCAAAGGCAGCCCTAGTCAGCCCCAGCATTTT
many	TRBV11-2	-	TRBJ2-5	CASSLNGPQYF	TGTGCCAGCAGCTTGAACGGTCCCCAGTACTTC
many	TRBV12-3/TRBV12-4	-	TRBJ1-1	CASSPPGPSLGEAFF	TGTGCCAGCAGTCCACCGGGCCCAAGTCTCGGGGAGGCTTTCTTT
many	TRBV20-1	TRBD2	TRBJ2-1	CSALTLAEAYNEQFF	TGCAGTGCCCTTACTCTAGCGGAGGCCTACAATGAGCAGTTCTTC
-	TRBV5-1	TRBD1	TRBJ1-1	CASSYRTGPNTEAFF	TGCGCCAGCAGCTACCGGACAGGCCCGAACACTGAAGCTTTCTTT
many	TRBV27	-	TRBJ1-1	CASFRGSTEAFF	TGTGCCAGCTTCAGGGGTAGCACTGAAGCTTTCTTT
few	TRBV27	-	TRBJ2-3	CASSLAALTDTQYF	TGTGCCAGCAGTTTAGCGGCGCTCACAGATACGCAGTATTTT
many	TRBV7-2	-	TRBJ1-4	CASSLVNEKLFF	TGTGCCAGCAGCCTGGTTAATGAAAAACTGTTTTTT
many	TRBV5-1	-	TRBJ1-1	CASKVGGRENTEAFF	TGCGCCAGCAAAGTCGGAGGGAGGGAGAACACTGAAGCTTTCTTT
many	TRBV12-3/TRBV12-4	-	TRBJ2-7	CASSLALKAYEQYF	TGTGCCAGCAGTTTAGCGCTAAAAGCCTACGAGCAGTACTTC
many	TRBV2	TRBD1	TRBJ2-5	CASSSGQGQETQYF	TGTGCCAGCAGTTCTGGACAGGGGCAAGAGACCCAGTACTTC
many	TRBV18	-	TRBJ1-1	CASSPWGANTEAFF	TGTGCCAGCTCTCCCTGGGGGGCGAACACTGAAGCTTTCTTT
-	TRBV12-3/TRBV12-4	-	TRBJ1-5	CASSLVPALSNQPQHF	TGTGCCAGCAGTTTAGTCCCCGCCCTTAGCAATCAGCCCCAGCATTTT
-	TRBV3-1	-	TRBJ2-7	CASSQDRADEQYF	TGTGCCAGCAGCCAAGATAGAGCGGACGAGCAGTACTTC
-	TRBV4-3	-	TRBJ2-7	CASSQHQGGRYEQYF	TGCGCCAGCAGCCAACATCAGGGGGGAAGGTACGAGCAGTACTTC
many	TRBV19	-	TRBJ2-3	CASSNRRAIDTQYF	TGTGCCAGTAGTAACCGCCGGGCCATAGATACGCAGTATTTT
few	TRBV3-1	-	TRBJ1-3	CASSQAGGVISGNTIYF	TGTGCCAGCAGCCAAGCTGGGGGGGTTATCTCTGGAAACACCATATATTTT
many	TRBV2	-	TRBJ1-4	CASSEVTGANEKLFF	TGTGCCAGCAGTGAAGTGACGGGGGCTAATGAAAAACTGTTTTTT
many	TRBV3-1	TRBD2	TRBJ2-7	CASSLADPLLHEQYF	TGTGCCAGCTCCCTAGCGGATCCATTACTCCACGAGCAGTACTTC
-	TRBV19	-	TRBJ2-1	CGTSRTRSDEQFF	TGTGGCACCTCCCGGACAAGGTCCGATGAGCAGTTCTTC
-	TRBV5-4	TRBD1	TRBJ1-5	CASSLAGQGVFSNQPQHF	TGTGCCAGCAGCTTGGCTGGACAGGGGGTGTTTAGCAATCAGCCCCAGCATTTT
many	TRBV6-1	TRBD2	TRBJ2-1	CASSWGRAYNEQFF	TGTGCCAGCAGCTGGGGGAGGGCCTACAATGAGCAGTTCTTC
many	TRBV18	-	TRBJ2-3	CASSPAPFVSTDTQYF	TGTGCCAGCTCACCAGCCCCATTTGTAAGCACAGATACGCAGTATTTT
-	TRBV18	TRBD1	TRBJ1-2	CASSPRDRGGSDGYTF	TGTGCCAGCTCACCCCGGGACAGGGGGGGCTCGGATGGCTACACCTTC
many	TRBV5-1	-	TRBJ1-1	CASSREGGENTEAFF	TGCGCCAGCAGCCGAGAGGGCGGCGAGAACACTGAAGCTTTCTTT
many	TRBV20-1	-	TRBJ2-1	CSARVAGARDEQFF	TGCAGTGCTAGAGTGGCGGGGGCCCGGGATGAGCAGTTCTTC
many	TRBV4-1	TRBD1	TRBJ2-7	CASSWGTGVSYEQYF	TGCGCCAGCAGCTGGGGGACAGGGGTTTCCTACGAGCAGTACTTC
-	TRBV3-1	-	TRBJ2-1	CASRHSSEQFF	TGTGCCAGCAGACACTCAAGTGAGCAGTTCTTC